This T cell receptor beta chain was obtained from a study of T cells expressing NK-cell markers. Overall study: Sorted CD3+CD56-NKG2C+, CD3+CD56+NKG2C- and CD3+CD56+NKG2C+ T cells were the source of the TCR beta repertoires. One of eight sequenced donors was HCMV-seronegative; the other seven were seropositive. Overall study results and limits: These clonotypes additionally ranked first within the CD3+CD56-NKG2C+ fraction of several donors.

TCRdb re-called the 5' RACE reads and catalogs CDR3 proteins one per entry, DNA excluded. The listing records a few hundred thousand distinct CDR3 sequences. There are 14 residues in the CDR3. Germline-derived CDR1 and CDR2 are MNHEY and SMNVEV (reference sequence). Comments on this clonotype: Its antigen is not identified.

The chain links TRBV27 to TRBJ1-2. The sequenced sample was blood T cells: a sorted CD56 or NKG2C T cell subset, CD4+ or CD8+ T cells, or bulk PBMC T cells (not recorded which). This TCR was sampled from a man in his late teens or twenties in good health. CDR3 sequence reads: CASSPAAVNYGYTF.